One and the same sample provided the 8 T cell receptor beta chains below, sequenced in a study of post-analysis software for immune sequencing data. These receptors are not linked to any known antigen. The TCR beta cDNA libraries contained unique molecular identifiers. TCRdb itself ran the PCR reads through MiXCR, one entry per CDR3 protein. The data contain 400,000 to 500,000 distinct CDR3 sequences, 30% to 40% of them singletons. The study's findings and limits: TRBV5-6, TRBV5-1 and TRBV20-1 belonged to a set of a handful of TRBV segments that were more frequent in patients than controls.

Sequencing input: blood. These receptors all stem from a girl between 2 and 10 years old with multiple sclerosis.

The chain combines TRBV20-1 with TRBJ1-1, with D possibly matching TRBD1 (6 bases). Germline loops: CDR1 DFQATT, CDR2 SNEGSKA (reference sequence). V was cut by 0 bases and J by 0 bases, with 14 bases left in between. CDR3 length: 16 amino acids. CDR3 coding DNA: TGCAGTGCTAGAGACCGAACAGGGAAACTGAACACTGAAGCTTTCTTT. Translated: CSARDRTGKLNTEAFF.

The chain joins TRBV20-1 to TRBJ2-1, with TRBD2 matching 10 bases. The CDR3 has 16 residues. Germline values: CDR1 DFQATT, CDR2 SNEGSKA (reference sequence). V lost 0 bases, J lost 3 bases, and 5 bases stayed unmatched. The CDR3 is CSARDPLAGDYNEQFF. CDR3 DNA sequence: TGCAGTGCTAGAGATCCCCTAGCGGGAGACTACAATGAGCAGTTCTTC.

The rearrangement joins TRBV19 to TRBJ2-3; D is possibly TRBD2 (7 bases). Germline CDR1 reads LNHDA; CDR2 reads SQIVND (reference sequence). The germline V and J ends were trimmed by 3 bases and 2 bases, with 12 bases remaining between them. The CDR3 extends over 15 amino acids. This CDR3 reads CASSMGGRTTDTQYF. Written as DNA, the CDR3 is TGTGCCAGTAGTATGGGGGGGCGAACCACAGATACGCAGTATTTT.

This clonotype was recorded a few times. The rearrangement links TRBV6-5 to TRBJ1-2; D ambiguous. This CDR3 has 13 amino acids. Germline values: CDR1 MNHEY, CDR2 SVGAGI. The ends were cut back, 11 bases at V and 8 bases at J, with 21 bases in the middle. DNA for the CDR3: TGTGCCTCAAGCACGGGGTACGGCGAGGGCTACACCTTC. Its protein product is CASSTGYGEGYTF.

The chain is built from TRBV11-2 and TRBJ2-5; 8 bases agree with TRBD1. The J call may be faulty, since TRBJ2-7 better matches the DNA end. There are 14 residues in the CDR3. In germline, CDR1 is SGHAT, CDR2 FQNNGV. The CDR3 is CASSLGQVSYEQYF. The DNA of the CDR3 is TGTGCCAGCAGCTTGGGACAGGTCTCCTACGAGCAGTACTTC.

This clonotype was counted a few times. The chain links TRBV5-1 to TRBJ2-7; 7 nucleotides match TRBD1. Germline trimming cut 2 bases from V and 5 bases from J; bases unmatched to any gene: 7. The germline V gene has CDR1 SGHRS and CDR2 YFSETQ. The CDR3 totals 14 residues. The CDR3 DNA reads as TGCGCCAGCAGCTTCCGGACAGGCTGGAACGAGCAGTACTTC. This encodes CASSFRTGWNEQYF.

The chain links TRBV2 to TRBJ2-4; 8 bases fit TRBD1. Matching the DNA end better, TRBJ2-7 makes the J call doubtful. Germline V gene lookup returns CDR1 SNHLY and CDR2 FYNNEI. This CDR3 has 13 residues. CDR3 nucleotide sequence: TGTGCCAGCAGCTATCAGGGGGCCAGCGAGCAGTACTTC. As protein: CASSYQGASEQYF.

As DNA, the CDR3 is TGTGCCAGCAGTCACCGGGACAGTGAAGCTTTCTTT. As protein: CASSHRDSEAFF. V gene TRBV6-9 combines with J gene TRBJ1-1; 7 bases line up with TRBD1. The CDR3 loop spans 12 amino acids. CDR1 is MNHGY and CDR2 is SVAAGI in the germline V gene. V was pared by 5 bases and J by 7 bases, with 4 bases of the junction left unmatched.